The 8 T cell receptor beta chains below come from one sample, sequenced in a study of early T cells in non-severe SARS-CoV-2 infection. One entry per CDR3 protein, called by TCRdb with MiXCR from the 5' RACE reads. The table includes about 68,000 distinct CDR3 sequences, roughly a tenth detected once. The sample taken for sequencing was whole blood. Receptor source: an adult who was a healthcare worker with PCR-confirmed SARS-CoV-2 infection or an uninfected control (not recorded which).

This clonotype was seen ten or more times. V gene TRBV7-9 combines with J gene TRBJ2-6, with no clear D. Germline-derived CDR1 and CDR2 are SEHNR and FQNEAQ (reference sequence). V was pared by 5 bases and J by 3 bases, with 11 bases between. This CDR3 has 15 amino acids. The CDR3 nucleotides are TGTGCCAGCAGCCCCCGTATCGATGGGGCCAACGTCCTGACTTTC. Its protein product is CASSPRIDGANVLTF.

The sample holds a few counts of this clonotype. The chain combines TRBV12-3 or TRBV12-4 with TRBJ2-3; the D is unclear. V lost 6 bases, J lost 4 bases, and 8 bases lay in between. This CDR3 contains 12 residues. The CDR3 sequence is CASRTAADTQYF. As DNA, the CDR3 is TGTGCCAGCAGGACGGCCGCAGATACGCAGTATTTT.

The chain recombines TRBV6-6 with TRBJ2-3; a possible D gene is TRBD2 (7 bases). The germline CDR1 and CDR2 sequences are MNHNY and SVGAGI (reference sequence). V shed 7 bases and J shed 4 bases, with 21 bases lying between them. CDR3 length: 16 residues. The CDR3 reads CASTTRRGPGPDTQYF. CDR3 nucleotide sequence: TGTGCCAGCACCACACGGCGGGGGCCTGGACCAGATACGCAGTATTTT.

This clonotype was counted a few times. This chain uses TRBV6-1 with TRBJ2-5; no definite D call. The germline gives CDR1 MNHNS, CDR2 SASEGT. The V end lost 10 bases, the J end lost 1 base, and 13 bases lay between the germline ends. The length of the CDR3 is 13 residues. CDR3 amino acids: CATQKRFQETQYF. As DNA, the CDR3 is TGTGCCACCCAGAAGCGTTTCCAAGAGACCCAGTACTTC.

This clonotype was picked up a small number of times. The chain joins TRBV6-1 to TRBJ2-5, with 7 bases matching TRBD2. CDR3 length: 18 amino acids. Per germline, CDR1 MNHNS and CDR2 SASEGT. With V trimmed by 6 bases and J by 4 bases, 20 bases remained unmatched. The CDR3 region is CASSPENAMGGRRETQYF. CDR3 nucleotides: TGTGCCAGCAGCCCCGAAAATGCCATGGGAGGGCGTAGAGAGACCCAGTACTTC.

J is TRBJ2-5 and V is TRBV4-2, with D possibly matching TRBD2 (6 bases). Trimming stripped 4 bases from V and 5 bases from J, with 20 bases between. The CDR3 loop spans 16 amino acids. Germline V gene data show CDR1 as LGHNA and CDR2 as YNFKEQ. CDR3 in DNA: TGTGCCAGCAGCCCCCTTCCCGGGGGTGGCGGGGAGACCCAGTACTTC. It specifies CASSPLPGGGGETQYF.

The chain is built from TRBV28 and TRBJ1-2, with 8 bases that match TRBD1. The junction had 5 bases not matched to a gene; V was cut back by 8 bases and J by 6 bases. The CDR3 covers 12 residues. CDR1 and CDR2 from the germline V gene are MDHEN and SYDVKM. In nucleotides, the CDR3 is TGTGCCAGCGGCAGGGGGCTTCATGGCTACACCTTC. This sequence encodes CASGRGLHGYTF.

The table lists this clonotype with a few counts. The chain uses TRBV19 and TRBJ1-5; D unresolved. Germline V gene sequence: CDR1 LNHDA, CDR2 SQIVND (reference sequence). This CDR3 has 12 residues. Trimming shortened V by 8 bases and J by 4 bases, and 9 bases separated the two germline ends. The CDR3 region is CASEAQNQPQHF. The DNA for the CDR3 is TGTGCCAGTGAGGCGCAAAATCAGCCCCAGCATTTT. The full variable domain, completed using reference TRBV19 and TRBJ1-5, is DGGITQSPKYLFRKEGQNVTLSCEQNLNHDAMYWYRQDPGQGLRLIYYSQIVNDFQKGDIAEGYSVSREKKESFPLTVTSAQKNPTAFYLCASEAQNQPQHFGDGTRLSIL.